What follows are 22 T cell receptor beta chains derived from one specimen sequenced in a study of blood T cell repertoires in COVID-19. Profiled with immunoSEQ multiplex PCR; TCRdb holds only in-frame clones, not every one. The repertoire holds fewer than 350,000 clones, with about 87% as singletons. The material sequenced was peripheral blood. The receptors derive from a woman in her forties or fifties who had recovered from COVID-19.

Comment on this clone: Other DNA sequences in this specimen translate into the identical CDR3. The chain joins TRBV28 to TRBJ1-5; no definite D call. From germline, CDR1 is MDHEN and CDR2 SYDVKM. The CDR3 is made up of 12 amino acids. V was cut by 9 bases and J by 0 bases, with 6 bases left in between. CDR3 in amino acids: CASTYSNQPQHF. The CDR3 DNA sequence: TGTGCCAGTACTTATAGCAATCAGCCCCAGCATTTT.

The CDR3 DNA is TGTGCCAGCAGTGAGGGCGTCCTGGCTGGCAATGAGCAGTTCTTC. Translated, it gives CASSEGVLAGNEQFF. V and J are TRBV2 and TRBJ2-1, with D unclear. This CDR3 contains 15 residues. CDR1 is SNHLY and CDR2 is FYNNEI in the germline V gene. Trimming stripped 3 bases from V and 6 bases from J, with 15 bases between.

The gene calls are TRBV11-2 and TRBJ2-7; 7 bases map to TRBD2. Per the germline V gene, CDR1 is SGHAT and CDR2 is FQNNGV. The CDR3 length is 12 residues. V was clipped by 5 bases and J by 6 bases; unmatched bases: 4. The CDR3 nucleotides read TGTGCCAGCAGCAAAACTAGCGTCGAGCAGTACTTC. Translating gives CASSKTSVEQYF.

The chain carries TRBV13 and TRBJ1-1; TRBD1 might be the D (6 bases). Trimming took off 3 bases at V and 2 bases at J, with 16 bases between the two ends. The CDR3 sequence is 16 residues long. CDR1 is PRHDT, CDR2 FYEKMQ, per germline (reference sequence). The CDR3 sequence: CASSFNLRQVNTEAFF. The DNA for the CDR3 is TGTGCCAGCAGCTTTAACTTGAGACAGGTAAACACTGAAGCTTTCTTT. Full variable domain (remainder filled in from reference TRBV13 and TRBJ1-1): AAGVIQSPRHLIKEKRETATLKCYPIPRHDTVYWYQQGPGQDPQFLISFYEKMQSDKGSIPDRFSAQQFSDYHSELNMSSLELGDSALYFCASSFNLRQVNTEAFFGQGTRLTVV.

This clone occurred a few times. This chain connects TRBV19 to TRBJ1-6; possibly TRBD1 for D (6 bases). The germline CDR1 and CDR2 sequences are LNHDA and SQIVND (reference sequence). The length of the CDR3 is 14 residues. V was pared by 4 bases and J by 8 bases, with 12 bases between. CDR3 amino acids: CASSRAGEYSPLHF. Here the CDR3 DNA reads TGTGCCAGTAGTAGGGCAGGGGAATATTCACCCCTCCACTTT.

V and J are TRBV30 and TRBJ2-1, with D maybe TRBD1 (6 bases). Germline CDR1 is GTSNPN and CDR2 is SVGIG (reference sequence). V was pared by 3 bases and J by 10 bases, with 16 bases between. The CDR3 extends over 13 amino acids. CDR3 nucleotide sequence: TGTGCCTGGAGCGTCCGGACAGATAGCGAGCAGTTCTTC. Translated, it gives CAWSVRTDSEQFF.

V gene TRBV5-1 combines with J gene TRBJ2-7; D perhaps matches TRBD1 (6 bases). Trimming pared 4 bases from V and 6 bases from J, leaving 8 bases between. This CDR3 spans 11 amino acids. Germline CDR1 and CDR2: SGHRS and YFSETQ. This CDR3 reads CASSLRGEQYF. As DNA, the CDR3 is TGCGCCAGCAGCCTCAGGGGCGAGCAGTACTTC.

The CDR3 coding sequence is TGCGCCAGCAGCCAATCTGGACAGGGAGTTTCACCCCTCCACTTT. As protein: CASSQSGQGVSPLHF. The rearrangement links TRBV4-1 to TRBJ1-6, with 8 nucleotides matching TRBD1. The CDR3 covers 15 residues. The junction had 6 bases not matched to a gene; V was cut back by 2 bases and J by 9 bases. Per the germline V gene, CDR1 is MGHRA and CDR2 is YSYEKL.

The chain combines TRBV6-2 or TRBV6-3 with TRBJ2-2, with 8 bases identical to TRBD2. V dropped 5 bases and J dropped 5; count of bases not matched to a gene: 7. Germline CDR1 and CDR2: MNHEY and SVGEGT. The CDR3 extends over 15 amino acids. CDR3 nucleotides: TGTGCCAGCAGTCGTACCTCTAGCGGGACCGGGGAGCTGTTTTTT. Its protein product is CASSRTSSGTGELFF.

The V call is TRBV9, the J call TRBJ2-2; TRBD2 agrees at 9 bases. The germline CDR1 and CDR2 sequences are SGDLS and YYNGEE. J gave up 4 bases and V 0 bases, and 4 bases lay outside the gene matches. The CDR3 has 16 residues. CDR3 coding DNA: TGTGCCAGCAGCGTAGTGGCGGGGGGGCGCACCGGGGAGCTGTTTTTT. Protein product: CASSVVAGGRTGELFF.

V and J are TRBV11-3 and TRBJ2-2; possibly TRBD2 for D (6 bases). The length of the CDR3 is 14 residues. Germline V CDR1 and CDR2: SGHNT, YENEEA. V was clipped by 4 bases and J by 2 bases, with 8 bases between them. CDR3 sequence (DNA): TGTGCCAGCAGCTCGGGACTTAACACCGGGGAGCTGTTTTTT. Encoded protein: CASSSGLNTGELFF.

J is TRBJ2-5 and V is TRBV7-7; D ambiguous. Germline CDR1 is SSHAT and CDR2 is FNYEAQ (reference sequence). There are 13 residues in the CDR3. With 5 bases removed from V and 2 bases from J, the gap between germline ends came to 9 bases. CDR3 nucleotide sequence: TGTGCCAGCAGCCGACTCGAACAAGAGACCCAGTACTTC. This gives the protein CASSRLEQETQYF.

The chain links TRBV9 to TRBJ2-1; D may be TRBD1 (6 bases). Looked up from germline, CDR1 is SGDLS and CDR2 is YYNGEE. The CDR3 covers 14 residues. V was pared by 4 bases and J by 4 bases, with 12 bases between. CDR3 region: CASSPDTGYNEQFF. CDR3 sequence (DNA): TGTGCCAGCAGCCCCGACACAGGGTACAATGAGCAGTTCTTC.

The CDR3 is CASSLAGGGGNYEQYF. CDR3 nucleotides: TGTGCCAGCAGCTTAGCGGGAGGCGGGGGCAACTACGAGCAGTACTTC. The chain recombines TRBV7-6 with TRBJ2-7, with D tentatively TRBD2 (7 bases). Germline V lookup: CDR1 SGHVS, CDR2 FNYEAQ. Trimming left V 0 bases short and J 3 bases short, with 15 bases between. This CDR3 is 16 amino acids long.

The rearrangement joins TRBV7-8 to TRBJ2-2, with 7 bases aligning to TRBD1. With 2 bases clipped from V and 1 base from J, the junction kept 7 bases outside the gene matches. The length of the CDR3 is 17 residues. Germline V gene data show CDR1 as SGHVS and CDR2 as FQNEAQ. DNA for the CDR3: TGTGCCAGCAGCTTACGCTTGAGGGGGCGGAACACCGGGGAGCTGTTTTTT. Protein: CASSLRLRGRNTGELFF.

On this clone: Different DNA sequences within this sample yield the same CDR3. The rearrangement joins TRBV29-1 to TRBJ2-5; 7 nucleotides line up with TRBD1. The CDR3 sequence is 12 residues long. Germline loops: CDR1 SQVTM, CDR2 ANQGSEA. J lost 5 bases, V lost 4 bases, and 4 bases had no gene match. The CDR3 reads CSVVRGLETQYF. Written as DNA, the CDR3 is TGCAGCGTTGTAAGGGGGCTGGAGACCCAGTACTTC.

The chain combines TRBV28 with TRBJ1-1; D is perhaps TRBD1 (6 bases). The CDR3 sequence is 11 residues long. V was trimmed by 5 bases and J by 10 bases, leaving 11 bases between them. Per germline, CDR1 MDHEN and CDR2 SYDVKM. CDR3 nucleotides: TGTGCCAGCAGTAAGCAGGGGAGAGCTTTCTTT. Translating it yields CASSKQGRAFF.

The V and J genes are TRBV4-3 and TRBJ2-7, with 7 positions matching TRBD1. Trimming took 4 bases from V and 4 from J; bases not matched to a gene: 7. CDR1 LGHNA and CDR2 YSLEER come from the germline V gene. The CDR3 spans 14 residues. This CDR3 is CASSPRTGPYEQYF. The CDR3 region has the DNA TGCGCCAGCAGCCCAAGGACAGGCCCTTACGAGCAGTACTTC.

For this clone: The junction departs from the called germline gene at one end, perhaps through a read error. The chain uses TRBV6-2 or TRBV6-3 and TRBJ2-3; a weak D match, TRBD2 (6 bases). CDR3 length: 12 amino acids. Per the germline V gene, CDR1 is MNHEY and CDR2 is SVGEGT. Here the CDR3 reads CASSYKRAHCHF. In DNA form, the CDR3 reads TGTGCCAGCAGTTACAAGCGGGCCCACTGTCATTTT.

The CDR3 is CASSRGSNTEAFF. CDR3 DNA sequence: TGTGCCAGTAGTAGGGGCTCGAACACTGAAGCTTTCTTT. The chain combines TRBV19 with TRBJ1-1; weak D call: TRBD1 (5 bases). V dropped 4 bases and J dropped 1 base, with 7 bases sitting between them. The CDR3 runs to 13 residues. Germline V gene lookup returns CDR1 LNHDA and CDR2 SQIVND (reference sequence). Full variable domain (remainder filled in from reference TRBV19 and TRBJ1-1): DGGITQSPKYLFRKEGQNVTLSCEQNLNHDAMYWYRQDPGQGLRLIYYSQIVNDFQKGDIAEGYSVSREKKESFPLTVTSAQKNPTAFYLCASSRGSNTEAFFGQGTRLTVV.

The V and J genes are TRBV9 and TRBJ2-3, with TRBD2 as a possible D gene (5 bases). Germline CDR1 and CDR2: SGDLS and YYNGEE. This CDR3 contains 13 residues. V was trimmed by 4 bases and J by 5 bases, leaving 11 bases between them. The CDR3 sequence is CASSPPGEDTQYF. As DNA, the CDR3 is TGTGCCAGCAGCCCCCCCGGGGAAGATACGCAGTATTTT.

This sequence joins TRBV18 and TRBJ1-4; D ambiguous. Germline V gene data show CDR1 as KGHSH and CDR2 as LQKENI. This CDR3 comprises 15 residues. The ends were cut back, 6 bases at V and 8 bases at J, with 19 bases in the middle. CDR3 in DNA: TGTGCCAGCTCGGACTGGGGAAGCGGGAACGAAAAACTGTTTTTT. Translated, it gives CASSDWGSGNEKLFF. Full variable domain (missing parts from reference TRBV18 and TRBJ1-4): NAGVMQNPRHLVRRRGQEARLRCSPMKGHSHVYWYRQLPEEGLKFMVYLQKENIIDESGMPKERFSAEFPKEGPSILRIQQVVRGDSAAYFCASSDWGSGNEKLFFGSGTQLSVL.